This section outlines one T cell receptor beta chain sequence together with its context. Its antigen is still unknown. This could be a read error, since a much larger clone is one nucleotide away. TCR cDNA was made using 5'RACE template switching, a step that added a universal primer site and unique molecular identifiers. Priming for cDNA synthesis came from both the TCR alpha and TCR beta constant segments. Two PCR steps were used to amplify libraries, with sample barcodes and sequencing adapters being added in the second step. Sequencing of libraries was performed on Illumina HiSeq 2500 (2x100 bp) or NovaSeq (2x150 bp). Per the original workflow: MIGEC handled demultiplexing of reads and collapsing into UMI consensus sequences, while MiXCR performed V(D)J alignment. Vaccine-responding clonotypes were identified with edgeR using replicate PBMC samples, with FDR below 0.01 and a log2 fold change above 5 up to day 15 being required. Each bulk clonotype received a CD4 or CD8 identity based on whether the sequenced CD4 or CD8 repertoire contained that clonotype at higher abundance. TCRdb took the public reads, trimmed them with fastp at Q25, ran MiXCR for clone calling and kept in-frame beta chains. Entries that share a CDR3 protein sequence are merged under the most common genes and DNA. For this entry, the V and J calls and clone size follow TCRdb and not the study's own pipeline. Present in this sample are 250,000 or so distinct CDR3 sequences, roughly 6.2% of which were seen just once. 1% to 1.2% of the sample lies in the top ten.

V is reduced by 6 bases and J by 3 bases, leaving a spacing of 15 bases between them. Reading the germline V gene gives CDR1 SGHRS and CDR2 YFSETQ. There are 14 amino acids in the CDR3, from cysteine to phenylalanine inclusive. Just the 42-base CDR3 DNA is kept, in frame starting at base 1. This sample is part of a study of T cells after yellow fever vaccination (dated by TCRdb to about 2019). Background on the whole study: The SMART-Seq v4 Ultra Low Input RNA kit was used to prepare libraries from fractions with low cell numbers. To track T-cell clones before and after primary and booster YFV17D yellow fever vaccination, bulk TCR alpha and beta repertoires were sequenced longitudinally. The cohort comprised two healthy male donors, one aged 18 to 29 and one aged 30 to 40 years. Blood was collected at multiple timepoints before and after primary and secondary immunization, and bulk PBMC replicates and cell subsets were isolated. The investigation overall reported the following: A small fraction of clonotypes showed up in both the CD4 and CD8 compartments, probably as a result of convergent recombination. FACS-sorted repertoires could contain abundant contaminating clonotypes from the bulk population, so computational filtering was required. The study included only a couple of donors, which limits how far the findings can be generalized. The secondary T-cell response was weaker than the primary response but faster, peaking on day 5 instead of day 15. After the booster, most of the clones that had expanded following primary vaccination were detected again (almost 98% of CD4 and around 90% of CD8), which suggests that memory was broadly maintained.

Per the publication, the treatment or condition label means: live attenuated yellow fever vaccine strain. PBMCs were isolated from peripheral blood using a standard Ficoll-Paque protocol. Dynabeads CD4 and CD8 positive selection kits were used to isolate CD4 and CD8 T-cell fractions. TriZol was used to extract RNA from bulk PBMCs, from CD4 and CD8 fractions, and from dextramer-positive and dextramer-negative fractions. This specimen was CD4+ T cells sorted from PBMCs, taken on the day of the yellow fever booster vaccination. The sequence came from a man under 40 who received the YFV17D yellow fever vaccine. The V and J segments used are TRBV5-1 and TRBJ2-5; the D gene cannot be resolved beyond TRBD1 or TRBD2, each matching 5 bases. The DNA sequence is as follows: TGCGCCAGCACCGCCGGATGGGGGAAAGAGACCCAGTACTTC. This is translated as CASTAGWGKETQYF.